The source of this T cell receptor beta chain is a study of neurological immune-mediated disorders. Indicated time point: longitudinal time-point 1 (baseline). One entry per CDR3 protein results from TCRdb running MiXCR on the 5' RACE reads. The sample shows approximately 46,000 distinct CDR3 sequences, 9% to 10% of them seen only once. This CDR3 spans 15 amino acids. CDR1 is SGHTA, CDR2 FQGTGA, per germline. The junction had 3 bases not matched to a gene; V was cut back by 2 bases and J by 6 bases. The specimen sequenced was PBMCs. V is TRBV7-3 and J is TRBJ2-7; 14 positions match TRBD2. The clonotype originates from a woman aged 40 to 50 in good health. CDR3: CASSLGLAGGGEQYF. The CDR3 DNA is TGTGCCAGCAGCTTAGGACTAGCGGGAGGCGGCGAGCAGTACTTC.